This T cell receptor beta chain was captured in a study of T cells in Graves' hyperthyroidism and ophthalmopathy. Findings and limits, study-wide: Among clonotypes expanded in thyroid above 0.001, most were also found in blood. The model identified upcoming ophthalmopathy a median around 6 months ahead of onset.

V gave up 5 bases and J gave up 5 bases, with 15 bases separating them. This CDR3 spans 14 amino acids. Amplification targeted TCR beta CDR3 regions from RNA transcripts. The study used the HTBI primer set for a first-round RT-PCR of the TCR CDR3. Each CDR3 protein gets one entry after TCRdb re-called the multiplex PCR reads with MiXCR. The table includes about 480,000 distinct CDR3 sequences, 22% detected once. As to this clonotype: Its target is unknown.

Sequenced: blood. The receptor was derived from a woman between 65 and 79 years old with Graves' ophthalmopathy. V is TRBV12-3 or TRBV12-4 and J is TRBJ2-5; TRBD1 is a possible D gene (5 bases). CDR3 coding DNA: TGTGCCAGCAGTCTAACACCAGGGCGGGAGACCCAGTACTTC. Translating gives CASSLTPGRETQYF.